This T cell receptor beta chain was retrieved from a study of blood T cell repertoires in COVID-19. As for the study in general: There were acute and convalescent COVID-19 samples, and they came from the United States, Italy and Spain.

Individuals drawn from around 25 US areas were about 18 to 90 years old. Assignments of participants to cohorts depended upon their own reported clinical history. Original processing methods: Using reference gene primer amplification, nucleated cell counts were estimated. Here immunoSEQ multiplex PCR was the method, and the copy in TCRdb shows in-frame clones only, minus some. V and J calls and clone size are as listed in that table; D and trimming were resolved from the DNA. The table has 200,000 or so clones, about 88% seen once. This receptor was obtained from a woman between 40 and 50 years old with acute COVID-19. Source material: PBMCs or T cells enriched from blood (not recorded which).

The CDR3 region is CASSIDGGSSYNEQFF. CDR3 nucleotides: TGTGCCAGTAGTATAGATGGGGGGAGCTCCTACAATGAGCAGTTCTTC. The gene calls are TRBV19 and TRBJ2-1, with D perhaps matching TRBD2 (6 bases). Germline V lookup: CDR1 LNHDA, CDR2 SQIVND (reference sequence). Trimming left V 0 bases short and J 0 bases short, with 9 bases between. The CDR3 runs to 16 residues.